Following are 15 T cell receptor beta chains from one sample sequenced in a study of T cell responses to AZD1222 COVID-19 vaccine. Some clones are missing from TCRdb's copy, which holds only in-frame ones; the method was immunoSEQ multiplex PCR. The sample records 150,000 or so clones, approximately 91% being singletons. Sequences were derived from peripheral blood, sampled 28 days after the second AZD1222 dose. These receptors all stem from an adult who received the AZD1222 COVID-19 vaccine.

The chain recombines TRBV7-9 with TRBJ2-7; TRBD1 matches 7 bases. The CDR3 loop spans 13 amino acids. The germline V gene encodes CDR1 SEHNR and CDR2 FQNEAQ (reference sequence). J was trimmed by 5 bases and V by 0 bases; bases with no gene match: 1. The CDR3 sequence: CASSLAGGHEQYF. The CDR3 bases are TGTGCCAGCAGCTTAGCAGGGGGCCACGAGCAGTACTTC.

The CDR3 loop reads CATSRGGAMSGNTIYF. CDR3 nucleotide sequence: TGTGCCACCAGCAGAGGTGGGGCCATGTCTGGAAACACCATATATTTT. V and J are TRBV15 and TRBJ1-3, with a possible D match to TRBD1 (5 bases). V was clipped by 1 base and J by 1 base, with 11 bases between them. The CDR3 sequence is 16 residues long. Germline V gives CDR1 LNHNV, CDR2 YYDKDF (reference sequence).

V gene TRBV28 combines with J gene TRBJ1-1; D gene ambiguous. The CDR3 has 13 residues. Trimming stripped 8 bases from V and 1 base from J, with 11 bases between. Germline V gene data show CDR1 as MDHEN and CDR2 as SYDVKM. In DNA form, the CDR3 reads TGTGCCAGCTCGGAGGGTGGGAACACTGAAGCTTTCTTT. It translates to CASSEGGNTEAFF.

The V gene is TRBV29-1, the J gene TRBJ2-1, with no clear D. This CDR3 is 14 amino acids long. V was cut by 7 bases and J by 10 bases, with 23 bases left in between. Germline assignment: CDR1 SQVTM and CDR2 ANQGSEA. The CDR3 DNA is TGCAGCGCGCGCCCTGGCGCGCGGTCTGGGGAGCAGTTCTTC. It codes for CSARPGARSGEQFF.

This clone was observed a single time. This chain uses TRBV11-2 with TRBJ1-5; D gene unclear. CDR1 is SGHAT, CDR2 FQNNGV, per germline. The CDR3 runs 14 residues. The V gene lost 4 bases and the J gene lost 5 bases, with 12 bases spanning the gap. The CDR3 nucleotides read TGTGCCAGCAGCTCCTTGGGTACGGATCAGCCCCAGCATTTT. Its protein is CASSSLGTDQPQHF.

The chain combines TRBV7-3 with TRBJ2-3; D perhaps matches TRBD2 (5 bases). The CDR3 is 12 amino acids. Trimming removed 5 bases at V and 5 bases at J, with 8 bases between. Per germline, CDR1 SGHTA and CDR2 FQGTGA. Here the CDR3 reads CASSTGVDTQYF. The CDR3 DNA follows: TGTGCCAGCAGCACCGGGGTAGATACGCAGTATTTT. Full variable domain (outside the CDR3, taken from reference TRBV7-3 and TRBJ2-3): GAGVSQTPSNKVTEKGKYVELRCDPISGHTALYWYRQSLGQGPEFLIYFQGTGAADDSGLPNDRFFAVRPEGSVSTLKIQRTERGDSAVYLCASSTGVDTQYFGPGTRLTVL.

The chain links TRBV6-1 to TRBJ2-7; maybe TRBD1 (5 bases). Germline loops: CDR1 MNHNS, CDR2 SASEGT. This CDR3 spans 15 amino acids. V was clipped by 0 bases and J by 3 bases, with 12 bases between them. As DNA, the CDR3 is TGTGCCAGCAGTGAAGCGCTACAGGTCATCTACGAGCAGTACTTC. Protein sequence: CASSEALQVIYEQYF.

This chain uses TRBV15 with TRBJ1-1, with TRBD1 as a possible D gene (6 bases). V shed 3 bases and J shed 5 bases, with 13 bases lying between them. The germline V gene has CDR1 LNHNV and CDR2 YYDKDF (reference sequence). This CDR3 comprises 14 residues. CDR3 protein: CATSSQIGGTEAFF. The CDR3 DNA sequence: TGTGCCACCAGCAGCCAAATAGGGGGGACTGAAGCTTTCTTT.

The chain carries TRBV27 and TRBJ1-2; D perhaps matches TRBD1 (5 bases). Trimming pared 5 bases from V and 4 bases from J, leaving 23 bases between. CDR1 is MNHEY and CDR2 is SMNVEV in the germline V gene (reference sequence). This CDR3 spans 17 amino acids. The CDR3 sequence: CASSHLTPGKKAYGYTF. In nucleotides, the CDR3 is TGTGCCAGCAGTCATCTGACCCCAGGGAAAAAGGCCTATGGCTACACCTTC.

This chain uses TRBV5-1 with TRBJ1-1, with D perhaps TRBD1 (6 bases). Germline V gives CDR1 SGHRS, CDR2 YFSETQ. V was shortened by 6 bases and J by 3 bases, with 12 bases between the two germline ends. The CDR3 loop spans 13 amino acids. CDR3 DNA sequence: TGCGCCAGCACCTCAGGGGAGTACACTGAAGCTTTCTTT. Protein product: CASTSGEYTEAFF.

V and J are TRBV30 and TRBJ2-7; perhaps D is TRBD1 or TRBD2 (5 bases each). This CDR3 comprises 13 residues. V shed 4 bases and J shed 2 bases, with 12 bases lying between them. Germline-derived CDR1 and CDR2 are GTSNPN and SVGIG (reference sequence). The CDR3 spells CAWNREGTYEQYF. CDR3 DNA: TGTGCCTGGAACCGCGAGGGGACCTACGAGCAGTACTTC.

This chain uses TRBV16 with TRBJ1-1, with D uncertain. The CDR3 sequence is 13 residues long. The germline V gene encodes CDR1 KGHSY and CDR2 FQNENV. Trimming took 1 base from V and 1 from J, leaving 4 bases between them. The CDR3 DNA reads TGTGCCAGCAGCCAATACGCGAACACTGAAGCTTTCTTT. Translated, it gives CASSQYANTEAFF.

V gene TRBV5-4 combines with J gene TRBJ2-1, with a weak D call TRBD1 (5 bases). Germline V gene lookup returns CDR1 SGHNT and CDR2 YYREEE (reference sequence). This CDR3 contains 15 residues. Trimming left V 0 bases short and J 2 bases short, with 9 bases between. In nucleotides, the CDR3 is TGTGCCAGCAGCTTGGCCCAGGGAACCTACAATGAGCAGTTCTTC. This gives the protein CASSLAQGTYNEQFF.

The chain links TRBV5-6 to TRBJ2-3, with TRBD2 identical over 9 bases. The germline CDR1 and CDR2 sequences are SGHDT and YYEEEE. Losses at the gene ends were 0 bases for V and 6 bases for J; bases not matched to a gene: 14. The CDR3 is 18 residues long. DNA for the CDR3: TGTGCCAGCAGCTTGGTTCAAAGCGGGAGGACTGGAGGGGATACGCAGTATTTT. It encodes CASSLVQSGRTGGDTQYF.

In DNA, the CDR3 is TGTGCCAGCAGTGAAGGGACGGCTGAAGCTTTCTTT. This encodes CASSEGTAEAFF. This chain connects TRBV6-1 to TRBJ1-1; no reliable D call. The V end was cut by 1 base, the J end by 6 bases, with 6 bases between. This CDR3 has 12 amino acids. Germline-derived CDR1 and CDR2 are MNHNS and SASEGT.